The subject of this entry is one TCR beta chain. Its antigen remains unknown. Relative to the germline gene, one junction end is altered; a read error may explain this. These data are taken from a study of OX40 agonist ivuxolimab in advanced cancers. Study in general: Three patients responded partially, comprising one with hepatocellular carcinoma and two with cutaneous melanoma.

Profiling relied on immunoSEQ multiplex PCR, and the TCRdb table lists in-frame clones only, not all of them. Here the sample spans about 99,000 clones, around 94% being singletons. Study-wide results and caveats: Expanded peripheral T cell antigen specificity was not determined.

The CDR3 loop spans 13 amino acids. The germline gives CDR1 ENHRY, CDR2 SYGVKD. The starting material was CD4+ or CD8+ T cells sorted from blood, obtained in a trial of the OX40 agonist ivuxolimab. The V gene is TRBV10-3, the J gene TRBJ1-5; D is possibly TRBD1 (6 bases). The TCR sequence derives from an adult with an advanced solid tumor such as melanoma, head and neck, liver or kidney cancer. The CDR3 DNA reads TGCGGGGGGGGCCCAGGGATTAATCAGCCCCAGCATTTT. Its translation: CGGGPGINQPQHF.